This is a list of T cell receptor beta chains from one sample in a study of Graves' ophthalmopathy and Graves' hyperthyroidism. Using its own MiXCR run on the multiplex PCR reads, TCRdb lists one record per CDR3 protein. Of about 220,000 distinct CDR3 sequences in the sample, around a fifth were seen once. The sample taken for sequencing was peripheral blood. All receptors derive from a woman between 50 and 59 years old with Graves' ophthalmopathy. The CDR3 runs from the conserved cysteine through the conserved F or W. Fields, in order: clone size, V gene, D gene, J gene, CDR3 DNA, CDR3 protein. A D gene is named only where the DNA matches it firmly. Clone size is not always given. Where it is, it says once, few, many or a class for expanded clones.

>many|TRBV13|.|TRBJ1-6
TGTGCCAGCAGCTACAGGGAGGCACCCCTCCACTTT
CASSYREAPLHF
>many|TRBV28|.|TRBJ2-7
TGTGCCAGCAGATCCGTGGTTGAGCACATCTACGAGCAGTACTTC
CASRSVVEHIYEQYF
>.|TRBV12-3/TRBV12-4|.|TRBJ1-6
TGTGCCAGTCGGACAGTCAATAATTCACCCCTCCACTTT
CASRTVNNSPLHF
>few|TRBV9|TRBD2|TRBJ2-7
TGTGCCAGCAGCGTAGGGCTAGCGGGAGTTGAGCAGTACTTC
CASSVGLAGVEQYF
>many|TRBV7-2|TRBD2|TRBJ2-7
TGTGCCAGCAGCTTAGAAGCGGGAGCCTACTACGAGCAGTACTTC
CASSLEAGAYYEQYF
>many|TRBV28|.|TRBJ2-7
TGTGCCAGCAGTTCTCCGGGGGGCCGAGACGAGCAGTACTTC
CASSSPGGRDEQYF
>many|TRBV12-3/TRBV12-4|TRBD2|TRBJ2-5
TGTGCCAGCAGTTTTCGGCGGGAGTACCAAGAGACCCAGTACTTC
CASSFRREYQETQYF
>many|TRBV20-1|.|TRBJ2-7
TGCAGTGCTAGATCCAACAGGGGACTAGTTCACGAGCAGTACTTC
CSARSNRGLVHEQYF
>many|TRBV30|.|TRBJ2-2
TGTGCCTGGAGGGGCGCTCCCACCGGGGAGCTGTTTTTT
CAWRGAPTGELFF
>few|TRBV18|.|TRBJ1-5
TGTGCCAGCTCACCAGAGATCAGGGATAGCAATCAGCCCCAGCATTTT
CASSPEIRDSNQPQHF
>many|TRBV5-4|.|TRBJ2-7
TGTGCCAGCAGCTTGGCTGGCCTTACCTACGAGCAGTACTTC
CASSLAGLTYEQYF
>.|TRBV6-1|TRBD2|TRBJ2-7
TGTGCCAGCAGCGCTTTGAGCGGGAGGGGCGAGCAGTACTTC
CASSALSGRGEQYF
>many|TRBV7-2|TRBD1|TRBJ1-5
TGTGCCAGCAGCCAGGGACAGGTTAGTCAGCCCCAGCATTTT
CASSQGQVSQPQHF
>many|TRBV19|.|TRBJ2-5
TGTGCCAGTAGTCGCCGGGCCGTGGAGACCCAGTACTTC
CASSRRAVETQYF
>many|TRBV7-2|.|TRBJ1-6
TGTGCCAGCAGCCCCCGTGGGGCGGGGAATTCACCCCTCCACTTT
CASSPRGAGNSPLHF
>many|TRBV27|.|TRBJ2-4
TGTGCCAGCAGTCTGCGCTTTGGAGCCAAAAACATTCAGTACTTC
CASSLRFGAKNIQYF
>few|TRBV18|TRBD2|TRBJ2-7
TGTGCCAGCTCACCACCCGAGCGGGAGAAGCAGTACTTC
CASSPPEREKQYF
>many|TRBV14|.|TRBJ1-6
TGTGCCAGCAGCCAAGTAAGAAGAGGTTCACCCCTCCACTTT
CASSQVRRGSPLHF
>many|TRBV13|TRBD1|TRBJ2-7
TGTGCCAGCAGCAGCAGACAGGGGATATCGTACGAGCAGTACTTC
CASSSRQGISYEQYF
>many|TRBV5-1|TRBD2|TRBJ2-5
TGCGCCAGCAGCATAGGGACTAGCGGGAGGGAGACCCAGTACTTC
CASSIGTSGRETQYF
>.|TRBV15|.|TRBJ1-2
TGTGCCACCAGCAGAGATTATCTCGCAGATGGCTACACCTTC
CATSRDYLADGYTF
>many|TRBV11-2|.|TRBJ1-1
TGTGCCAGCAGCCTAAACCAGGGTGGCACTGAAGCTTTCTTT
CASSLNQGGTEAFF
>.|TRBV18|.|TRBJ2-3
TGTGCCAGCTCACCGAATGGGGAGGCAGATACGCAGTATTTT
CASSPNGEADTQYF
>many|TRBV7-9|TRBD1|TRBJ1-1
TGTGCCAGCAGCTTGGGTACAGGGGATGAGACTGAAGCTTTCTTT
CASSLGTGDETEAFF
>many|TRBV19|.|TRBJ2-7
TGTGCCACCCAGGGGACGGGAGGCTACGAGCAGTACTTC
CATQGTGGYEQYF
>many|TRBV12-3/TRBV12-4|TRBD2|TRBJ2-5
TGTGCCAGCAGTTTTGCTAGCGGGGGCAGGGAGACCCAGTACTTC
CASSFASGGRETQYF
>few|TRBV30|TRBD2|TRBJ2-7
TGTGCCTGGAGAGGCCCCACGAAGGAGCGGGGGTTCTACGAGCAGTACTTC
CAWRGPTKERGFYEQYF
>.|TRBV6-5|.|TRBJ2-5
TGTGCCAGCAGTTACTCGATAACCGGGTTTGGAGAGACCCAGTACTTC
CASSYSITGFGETQYF
>.|TRBV25-1|.|TRBJ1-2
TGTGCCAGCACTCTTGGCAGTAACTATGGCTACACCTTC
CASTLGSNYGYTF
>few|TRBV3-1|TRBD1|TRBJ1-5
TGTGCCAGCAGCTTCGGGACAGCCAATCAGCCCCAGCATTTT
CASSFGTANQPQHF
>many|TRBV19|.|TRBJ1-1
TGTGCCACCGGGGTGGGGGTGAACACTGAAGCTTTCTTT
CATGVGVNTEAFF
>many|TRBV5-6|TRBD1|TRBJ2-5
TGTGCCAGCAGCTCCCCGACAGGGGAAGAGACCCAGTACTTC
CASSSPTGEETQYF
>.|TRBV15|.|TRBJ2-5
TGTGCCACCAGCAGAGCTGTCGGGACCCAGTACTTC
CATSRAVGTQYF
>.|TRBV12-3/TRBV12-4|TRBD2|TRBJ2-7
TGTGCCAGCAGTGAACAAGCGGGAGGAAGCTACGAGCAGTACTTC
CASSEQAGGSYEQYF
>many|TRBV20-1|TRBD1|TRBJ1-1
TGCAGTGCTAGAGGCCGACAGGGGGCGGATGTAGCTTTCTTT
CSARGRQGADVAFF
>many|TRBV6-1|TRBD2|TRBJ2-5
TGTGCCAGCAGTAGAACGCGACTAGCGAAAGAGACCCAGTACTTC
CASSRTRLAKETQYF
>many|TRBV7-2|.|TRBJ2-5
TGTGCCAGCAGCTTAGACGTGGCCTGGGAGACCCAGTACTTC
CASSLDVAWETQYF
>.|TRBV6-1|TRBD1|TRBJ1-6
TGTGCCAGCACGACTAGGACAGGGGCGGCGAATTCACCCCTCCACTTT
CASTTRTGAANSPLHF
>many|TRBV2|.|TRBJ2-7
TGTGCCAGCCACCCCGGGGGCTACGAGCAGTACTTC
CASHPGGYEQYF
>many|TRBV6-1|TRBD1|TRBJ1-2
TGTGCGGCAGTGGACAGGGTTGGCTACACCTTC
CAAVDRVGYTF
>.|TRBV20-1|TRBD1|TRBJ2-7
TGCAGTGCTAGAGATAGTAGGGGGCCGAGGGAGCAGTACTTC
CSARDSRGPREQYF
>many|TRBV19|TRBD1|TRBJ2-5
TGTGCCAGTAGTAGTGGACAGGGCCTCCAAGAGACCCAGTACTTC
CASSSGQGLQETQYF
>many|TRBV7-2|.|TRBJ2-4
TGTGCCAGCATGCCCCGGGACAGTGTACTAGCCGGGAAAAACATTCAGTACTTC
CASMPRDSVLAGKNIQYF
>many|TRBV2|.|TRBJ1-2
TGTGCCAGCAGTGGGGGATTTTATGGCTACACCTTC
CASSGGFYGYTF
>many|TRBV6-2/TRBV6-3|TRBD1|TRBJ2-2
TGTGCCAGCGCCAGGGGGCGAAGCACCGGGGAGCTGTTTTTT
CASARGRSTGELFF
>.|TRBV29-1|.|TRBJ2-5
TGCAGCGTTGAGAGAGGTAGAGAGACCCAGTACTTC
CSVERGRETQYF
>.|TRBV15|.|TRBJ1-5
TGTGCCACCAGCAGGGACGGAGCCCAGCATTTT
CATSRDGAQHF
>few|TRBV28|TRBD1|TRBJ1-1
TGTGCCAGCAGCCGGACAGGGAAAACTGAAGCTTTCTTT
CASSRTGKTEAFF
>many|TRBV10-3|TRBD2|TRBJ2-5
TGTGCCATCAGTTCACCCTTGTCGGCTAGCGGGAGGGCCGGGACCCAGTACTTC
CAISSPLSASGRAGTQYF
>many|TRBV30|.|TRBJ1-3
TGTGCCTGGAGTTTACCCAGCCGGGCTGGAAACACCATATATTTT
CAWSLPSRAGNTIYF
>many|TRBV5-1|.|TRBJ1-3
TGCGCCAGCACAGACTCTGGAAACACCATATATTTT
CASTDSGNTIYF
>many|TRBV20-1|.|TRBJ1-1
TGCAGTGCTAGAGCTCACGGGACTCCAGGGACTGAAGCTTTCTTT
CSARAHGTPGTEAFF
>many|TRBV29-1|TRBD1|TRBJ2-7
TGCAGCGTCGACCCCCCCGGGACAGGGGGCGACGAGCAGTACTTC
CSVDPPGTGGDEQYF
>many|TRBV5-1|.|TRBJ2-2
TGCGCCAGCAGCTTGGATGCGGGAAGTGGTACCGGGGAGCTGTTTTTT
CASSLDAGSGTGELFF
>many|TRBV7-8|.|TRBJ2-5
TGTGCCAGCAGCTTTAGTCGGGACATGCGGGAGACCCAGTACTTC
CASSFSRDMRETQYF
>.|TRBV6-1|TRBD2|TRBJ2-7
TGTGCCAGCAGCCGGCGGGAGGGCCTTTACGAGCAGTACTTC
CASSRREGLYEQYF
>many|TRBV12-3/TRBV12-4|TRBD2|TRBJ2-7
TGTGCCAGCAGTTTAGCGAGGGGTAGCGGGAGGGCGATGAACGAGCAGTACTTC
CASSLARGSGRAMNEQYF
>.|TRBV6-1|.|TRBJ2-7
TGTGCCAGCAGTGAGGAGAACATGGCCTACGAGCAGTACTTC
CASSEENMAYEQYF
>.|TRBV5-1|.|TRBJ2-2
TGCGCCAGCAATTTAGGAAACACCGGGGAGCTGTTTTTT
CASNLGNTGELFF